This T cell receptor (beta chain) came from a study of blood T cell repertoires in COVID-19. Overall study context: The United States, Italy and Spain provided the acute and convalescent COVID-19 samples. PBMCs, B-cell-depleted T cells, or T cells were the source of the cDNA or gDNA that made up the material.

In the original workflow: The assay estimated nucleated cells by amplifying reference gene primers. Data came from immunoSEQ multiplex PCR; TCRdb stores just in-frame clones and leaves some out. That table gives V, J and clone size, and the DNA gave D and trimming. Of more than 350,000 clones listed, about 90% are singletons. The CDR3 consists of 15 residues. V lost 5 bases and J 6 bases, leaving 19 bases between the germline ends. Germline V CDR1 and CDR2: LGHDT, YNNKEL (reference sequence). The Seattle patients, enrolled during active infection, were followed longitudinally. Sequencing used peripheral blood. This clonotype originated in a woman aged 25 to 39 with COVID-19, enrolled during active disease. This rearrangement joins TRBV3-1 (or the pseudogene TRBV3-2) to TRBJ1-2, with D possibly TRBD1 on 5 matching bases. The CDR3 spells CASSTQWGEINGYTF. In DNA, the CDR3 is TGTGCCAGCAGCACACAATGGGGGGAGATCAATGGCTACACCTTC.